This T cell receptor (beta chain) was identified during a study of OX40 agonist ivuxolimab in advanced cancers. The overall study: The study treated patients with ivuxolimab, an agonistic anti-OX40 (CD134) antibody. Dosing consisted of intravenous ivuxolimab at 0.01 to 10 mg/kg every 2 weeks.

Whole-study results and caveats: Antigen specificity of clonally expanded peripheral T cells was not established.

V lost 4 bases, J lost 4 bases, and 10 bases stayed unmatched. CDR1 and CDR2 from the germline V gene are LGHNA and YNFKEQ. The CDR3 length is 18 residues. As regards this clone: As yet, its antigen is unknown.

Only in-frame clones appear in the TCRdb table, and some are missing; sequencing was by immunoSEQ multiplex PCR. This repertoire shows 150,000 to 190,000 clones, roughly 94% found once; its top ten account for about 0.31%. The sequencing here drew on CD4+ or CD8+ T cells sorted from blood, taken in a trial of the OX40 agonist ivuxolimab. The sequence was obtained from an adult with an advanced solid tumor such as melanoma, head and neck, liver or kidney cancer. The chain has TRBV4-2 and TRBJ2-1; TRBD2 matches at 13 bases. The CDR3 loop is CASSPRLAGGIPYNEQFF. The CDR3 nucleotides read TGTGCCAGCAGCCCGAGACTAGCGGGAGGAATTCCGTACAATGAGCAGTTCTTC.